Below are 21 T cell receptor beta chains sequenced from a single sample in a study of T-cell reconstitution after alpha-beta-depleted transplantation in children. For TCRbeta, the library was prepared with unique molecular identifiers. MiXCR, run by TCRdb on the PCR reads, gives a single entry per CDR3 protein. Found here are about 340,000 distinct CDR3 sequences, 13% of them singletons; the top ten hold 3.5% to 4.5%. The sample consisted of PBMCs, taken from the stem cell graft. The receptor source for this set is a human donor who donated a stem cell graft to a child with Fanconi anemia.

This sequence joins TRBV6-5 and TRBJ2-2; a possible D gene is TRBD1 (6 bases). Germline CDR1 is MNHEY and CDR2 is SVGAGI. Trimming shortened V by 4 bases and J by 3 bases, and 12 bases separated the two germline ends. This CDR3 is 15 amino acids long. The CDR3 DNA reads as TGTGCCAGCAGTTCCAGTGGGACACACACCGGGGAGCTGTTTTTT. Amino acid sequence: CASSSSGTHTGELFF.

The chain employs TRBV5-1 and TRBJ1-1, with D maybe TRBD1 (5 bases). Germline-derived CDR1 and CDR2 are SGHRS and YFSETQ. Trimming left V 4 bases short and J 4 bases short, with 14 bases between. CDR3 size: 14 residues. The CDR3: CASSPLEGSTEAFF. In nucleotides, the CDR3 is TGCGCCAGCAGCCCGCTGGAGGGGAGCACTGAAGCTTTCTTT.

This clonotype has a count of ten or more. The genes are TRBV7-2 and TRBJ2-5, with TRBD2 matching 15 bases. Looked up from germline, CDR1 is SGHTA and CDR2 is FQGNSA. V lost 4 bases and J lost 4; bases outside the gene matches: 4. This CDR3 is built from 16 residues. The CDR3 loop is CASSSQGLAGGETQYF. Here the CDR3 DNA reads TGTGCCAGCAGCTCACAGGGACTAGCGGGGGGAGAGACCCAGTACTTC.

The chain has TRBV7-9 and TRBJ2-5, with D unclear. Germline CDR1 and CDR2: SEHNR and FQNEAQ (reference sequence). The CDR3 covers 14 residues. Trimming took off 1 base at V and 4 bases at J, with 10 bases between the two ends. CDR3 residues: CASSLVVSAETQYF. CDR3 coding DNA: TGTGCCAGCAGCTTAGTAGTCAGCGCAGAGACCCAGTACTTC.

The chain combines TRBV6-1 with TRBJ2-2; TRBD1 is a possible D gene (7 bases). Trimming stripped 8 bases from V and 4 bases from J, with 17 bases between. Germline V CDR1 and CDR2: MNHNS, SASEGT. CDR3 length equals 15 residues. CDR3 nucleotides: TGTGCCAGCTGGAGGGGGCAGGAGGGCACCGGGGAGCTGTTTTTT. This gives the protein CASWRGQEGTGELFF.

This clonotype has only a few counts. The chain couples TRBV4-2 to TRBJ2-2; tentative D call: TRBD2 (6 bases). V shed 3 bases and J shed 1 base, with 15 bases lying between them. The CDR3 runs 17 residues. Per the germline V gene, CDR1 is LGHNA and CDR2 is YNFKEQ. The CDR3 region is CASSQASGTLNTGELFF. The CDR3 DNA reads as TGTGCCAGCAGCCAGGCCTCCGGGACTTTGAACACCGGGGAGCTGTTTTTT.

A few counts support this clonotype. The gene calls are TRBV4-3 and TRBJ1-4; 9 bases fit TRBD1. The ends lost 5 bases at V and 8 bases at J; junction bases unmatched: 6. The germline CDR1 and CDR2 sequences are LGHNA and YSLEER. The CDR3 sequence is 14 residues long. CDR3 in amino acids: CASSYGTGREKLFF. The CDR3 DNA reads TGCGCCAGCAGCTACGGGACAGGGCGCGAAAAACTGTTTTTT.

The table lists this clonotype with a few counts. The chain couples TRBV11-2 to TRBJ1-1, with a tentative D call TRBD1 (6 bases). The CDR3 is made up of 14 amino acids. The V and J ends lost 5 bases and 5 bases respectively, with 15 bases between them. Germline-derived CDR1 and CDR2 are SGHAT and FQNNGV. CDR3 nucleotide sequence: TGTGCCAGCAGCCCGACAATAGGGGGAACTGAAGCTTTCTTT. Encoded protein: CASSPTIGGTEAFF.

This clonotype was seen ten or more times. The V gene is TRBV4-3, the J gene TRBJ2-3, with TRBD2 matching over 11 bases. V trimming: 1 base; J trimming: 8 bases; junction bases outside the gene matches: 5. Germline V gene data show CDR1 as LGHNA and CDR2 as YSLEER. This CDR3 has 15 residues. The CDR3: CASSQVTSGGGTQYF. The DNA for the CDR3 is TGCGCCAGCAGCCAAGTTACTAGCGGGGGAGGTACGCAGTATTTT.

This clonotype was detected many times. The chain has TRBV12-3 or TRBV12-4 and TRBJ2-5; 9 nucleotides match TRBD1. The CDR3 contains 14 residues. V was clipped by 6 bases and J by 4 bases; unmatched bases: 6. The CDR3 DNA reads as TGTGCCAGCAGGACCGACAGGGGGGGAGAGACCCAGTACTTC. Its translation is CASRTDRGGETQYF.

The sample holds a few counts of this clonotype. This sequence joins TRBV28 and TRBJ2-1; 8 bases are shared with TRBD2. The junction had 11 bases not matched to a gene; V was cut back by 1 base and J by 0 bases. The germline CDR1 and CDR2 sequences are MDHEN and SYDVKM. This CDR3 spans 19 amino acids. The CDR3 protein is CASSLLSTGLGGSYNEQFF. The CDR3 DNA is TGTGCCAGCAGTTTATTGTCCACGGGACTAGGAGGCTCCTACAATGAGCAGTTCTTC. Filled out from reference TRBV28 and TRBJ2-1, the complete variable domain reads DVKVTQSSRYLVKRTGEKVFLECVQDMDHENMFWYRQDPGLGLRLIYFSYDVKMKEKGDIPEGYSVSREKKERFSLILESASTNQTSMYLCASSLLSTGLGGSYNEQFFGPGTRLTVL.

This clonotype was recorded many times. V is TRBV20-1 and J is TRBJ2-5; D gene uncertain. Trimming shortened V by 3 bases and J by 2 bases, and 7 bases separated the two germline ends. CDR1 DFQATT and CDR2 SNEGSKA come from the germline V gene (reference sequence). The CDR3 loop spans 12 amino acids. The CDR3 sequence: CSASTQQETQYF. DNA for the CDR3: TGCAGTGCTAGTACACAGCAAGAGACCCAGTACTTC.

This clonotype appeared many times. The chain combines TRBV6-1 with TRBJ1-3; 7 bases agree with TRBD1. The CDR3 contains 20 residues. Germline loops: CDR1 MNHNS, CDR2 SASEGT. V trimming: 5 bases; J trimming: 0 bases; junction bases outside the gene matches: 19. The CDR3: CASSKTKGQYAPSSGNTIYF. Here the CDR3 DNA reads TGTGCCAGCAGTAAAACAAAGGGACAGTACGCTCCCAGCTCTGGAAACACCATATATTTT.

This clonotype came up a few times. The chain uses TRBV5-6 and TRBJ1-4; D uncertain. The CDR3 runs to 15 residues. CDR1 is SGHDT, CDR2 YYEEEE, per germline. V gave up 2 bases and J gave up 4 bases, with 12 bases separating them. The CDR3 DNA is TGTGCCAGCAGCTTATTGGAAGGGATTAATGAAAAACTGTTTTTT. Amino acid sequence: CASSLLEGINEKLFF. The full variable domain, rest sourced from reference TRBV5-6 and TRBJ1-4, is DAGVTQSPTHLIKTRGQQVTLRCSPKSGHDTVSWYQQALGQGPQFIFQYYEEEERQRGNFPDRFSGHQFPNYSSELNVNALLLGDSALYLCASSLLEGINEKLFFGSGTQLSVL.

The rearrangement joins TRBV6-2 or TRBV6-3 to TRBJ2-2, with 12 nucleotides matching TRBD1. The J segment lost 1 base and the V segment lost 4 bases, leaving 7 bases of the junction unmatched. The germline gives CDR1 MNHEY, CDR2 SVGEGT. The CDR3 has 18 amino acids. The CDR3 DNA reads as TGTGCCAGCAGTTCCACGGGACAGGGGGCAGGGAACACCGGGGAGCTGTTTTTT. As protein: CASSSTGQGAGNTGELFF.

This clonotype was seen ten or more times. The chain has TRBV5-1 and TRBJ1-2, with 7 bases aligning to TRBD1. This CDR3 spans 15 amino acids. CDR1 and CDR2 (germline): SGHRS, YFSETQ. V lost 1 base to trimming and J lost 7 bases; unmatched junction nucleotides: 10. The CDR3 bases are TGCGCCAGCAGCTTGACAGGGGTCCTCGGTACTGGCTACACCTTC. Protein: CASSLTGVLGTGYTF.

The CDR3 spells CASSSGARANTGELFF. DNA of the CDR3: TGTGCCAGCAGTTCAGGGGCCAGAGCGAACACCGGGGAGCTGTTTTTT. The chain uses TRBV12-3 or TRBV12-4 and TRBJ2-2; possibly TRBD1 for D (6 bases). CDR3 length: 16 amino acids. Between the trimmed V and J ends, which lost 4 bases and 0 bases, there was a span of 12 bases.

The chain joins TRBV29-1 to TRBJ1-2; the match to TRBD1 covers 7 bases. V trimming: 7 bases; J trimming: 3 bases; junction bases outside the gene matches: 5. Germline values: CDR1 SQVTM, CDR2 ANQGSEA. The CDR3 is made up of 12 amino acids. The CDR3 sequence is CSADDRDYGYTF. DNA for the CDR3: TGCAGCGCCGACGACAGGGACTATGGCTACACCTTC.

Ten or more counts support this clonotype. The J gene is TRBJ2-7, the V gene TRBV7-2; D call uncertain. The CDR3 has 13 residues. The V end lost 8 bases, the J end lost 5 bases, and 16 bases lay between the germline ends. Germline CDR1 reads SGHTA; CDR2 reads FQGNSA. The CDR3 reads CASAPPYSDEQYV. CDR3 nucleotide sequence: TGTGCCAGCGCCCCCCCCTATTCGGACGAGCAGTACGTC.

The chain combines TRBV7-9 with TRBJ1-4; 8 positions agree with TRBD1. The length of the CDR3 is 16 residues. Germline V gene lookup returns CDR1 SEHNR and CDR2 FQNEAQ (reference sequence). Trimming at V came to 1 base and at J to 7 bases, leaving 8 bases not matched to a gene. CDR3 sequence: CASSLDRQGFGEKLFF. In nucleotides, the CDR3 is TGTGCCAGCAGCTTAGACCGACAGGGGTTTGGTGAAAAACTGTTTTTT. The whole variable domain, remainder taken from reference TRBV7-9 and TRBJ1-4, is DTGVSQNPRHKITKRGQNVTFRCDPISEHNRLYWYRQTLGQGPEFLTYFQNEAQLEKSRLLSDRFSAERPKGSFSTLEIQRTEQGDSAMYLCASSLDRQGFGEKLFFGSGTQLSVL.

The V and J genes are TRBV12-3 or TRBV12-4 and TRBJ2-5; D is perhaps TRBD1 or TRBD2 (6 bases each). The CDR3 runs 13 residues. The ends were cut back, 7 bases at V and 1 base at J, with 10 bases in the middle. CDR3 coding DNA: TGTGCCAGCAAAGAGGGGGGCCAAGAGACCCAGTACTTC. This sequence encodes CASKEGGQETQYF.